This T cell receptor beta chain was identified during a study of cytomegalovirus exposure and HLA in healthy donors. General study points: Analyses of presence and absence presupposed an approximately uniform sequencing depth across donors.

PCR amplification relied on 60 Vbeta primers (plus 13 Jbeta primers). As originally analysed: Later analysis identified 80 million to 90 million unique TCR beta chains, around 10 million shared. The assay was immunoSEQ multiplex PCR, and TCRdb's table has in-frame clones only and misses some. V, J and clone size reflect that table, while D and trimming were determined from the DNA. Of roughly 54,000 clones in the sample, 70% to 85% were seen once. On this clone: Its antigen is as yet unknown.

V lost 5 bases to trimming and J lost 8 bases; unmatched junction nucleotides: 10. The length of the CDR3 is 17 residues. CDR1 is MDHEN and CDR2 is SYDVKM in the germline V gene. This sequence joins TRBV28 and TRBJ2-2; 14 bases fit TRBD2. Source material: PBMCs. The sequence was collected from a man in his forties or fifties in good health and CMV-seronegative. This CDR3 is CASSLPTSGGASGELFF. The CDR3 DNA follows: TGTGCCAGCAGTCTACCGACTAGCGGGGGGGCTTCTGGGGAGCTGTTTTTT.